The clone carrying this TCR beta chain was seen a single time. This entry comes from a study of blood T cell repertoires in COVID-19. Sequenced by immunoSEQ multiplex PCR; TCRdb stores in-frame clones only, minus some. The table has approximately 200,000 clones, about nine tenths seen once; the top ten hold less than 1.5%. This clonotype originated in a man in his thirties or forties who had recovered from COVID-19. The specimen sequenced was PBMCs or T cells enriched from blood (not recorded which).

CDR3 protein: CASSTGQASTDTQYF. In nucleotides, the CDR3 is TGCGCCAGCAGCACCGGACAGGCTAGCACAGATACGCAGTATTTT. The rearrangement uses TRBV5-1 and TRBJ2-3; 7 bases agree with TRBD1. CDR3 length equals 15 residues. Per the germline V gene, CDR1 is SGHRS and CDR2 is YFSETQ. V was clipped by 4 bases and J by 0 bases; unmatched bases: 5.